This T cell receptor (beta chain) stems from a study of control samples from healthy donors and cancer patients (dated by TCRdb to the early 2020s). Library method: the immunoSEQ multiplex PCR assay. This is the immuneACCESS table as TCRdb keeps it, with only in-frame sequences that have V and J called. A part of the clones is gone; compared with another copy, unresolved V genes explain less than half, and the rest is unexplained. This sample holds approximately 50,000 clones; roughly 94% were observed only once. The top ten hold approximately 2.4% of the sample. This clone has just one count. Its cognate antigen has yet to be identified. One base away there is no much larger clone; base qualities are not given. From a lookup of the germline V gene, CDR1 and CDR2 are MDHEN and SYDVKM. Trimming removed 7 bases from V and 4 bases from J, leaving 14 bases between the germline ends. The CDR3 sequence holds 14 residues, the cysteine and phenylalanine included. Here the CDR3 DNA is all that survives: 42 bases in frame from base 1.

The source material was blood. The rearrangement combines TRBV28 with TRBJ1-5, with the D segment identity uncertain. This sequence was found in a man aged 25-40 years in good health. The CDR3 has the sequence CASTLPGGNQPQHF. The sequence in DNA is TGTGCCAGCACCCTACCCGGCGGGAATCAGCCCCAGCATTTT.